This T cell receptor (beta chain) is drawn from a study of cytotoxic CD8 clonotypes in ibrutinib-treated CLL. Across the study: Across the patients, about a dozen were relapsed/refractory, roughly 16 treatment-naive and about 17 IGHV unmutated. Recorded responses included 24 partial and 2 complete; following median approximately 68 months, approximately 15 stayed remitted and 12 progressed.

Targeted sequencing depth ranged from 1 in 200,000 to 1 in 1 million T cells. The data were produced by immunoSEQ multiplex PCR, yet TCRdb's version contains in-frame clones alone and is incomplete. The sample includes some 140,000 clones, about 91% of them seen just once. V was pared by 6 bases and J by 0 bases, with 1 base of the junction left unmatched. This CDR3 comprises 15 residues. Germline CDR1 is SEHNR and CDR2 is FQNEAQ (reference sequence). Sequencing was performed on PBMCs, taken after 12 months of ibrutinib treatment. The receptor was derived from a human donor with chronic lymphocytic leukemia. V and J are TRBV7-9 and TRBJ2-3; TRBD2 agrees at 12 bases. This CDR3 is CASRGLAGSTDTQYF. The CDR3 DNA sequence: TGTGCCAGCAGAGGACTAGCGGGGAGCACAGATACGCAGTATTTT.